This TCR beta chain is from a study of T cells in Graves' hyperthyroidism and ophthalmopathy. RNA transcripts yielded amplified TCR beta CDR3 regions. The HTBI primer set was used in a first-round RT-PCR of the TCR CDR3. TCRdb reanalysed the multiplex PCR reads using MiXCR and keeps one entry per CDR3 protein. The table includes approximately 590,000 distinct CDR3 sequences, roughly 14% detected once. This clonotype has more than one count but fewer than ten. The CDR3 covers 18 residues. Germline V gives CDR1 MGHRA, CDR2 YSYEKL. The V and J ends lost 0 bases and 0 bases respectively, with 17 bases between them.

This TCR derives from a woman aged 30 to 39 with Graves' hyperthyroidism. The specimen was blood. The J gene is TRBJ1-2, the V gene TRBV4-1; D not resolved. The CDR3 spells CASSQDQVEAIANYGYTF. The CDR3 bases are TGCGCCAGCAGCCAAGATCAGGTGGAGGCGATAGCTAACTATGGCTACACCTTC.